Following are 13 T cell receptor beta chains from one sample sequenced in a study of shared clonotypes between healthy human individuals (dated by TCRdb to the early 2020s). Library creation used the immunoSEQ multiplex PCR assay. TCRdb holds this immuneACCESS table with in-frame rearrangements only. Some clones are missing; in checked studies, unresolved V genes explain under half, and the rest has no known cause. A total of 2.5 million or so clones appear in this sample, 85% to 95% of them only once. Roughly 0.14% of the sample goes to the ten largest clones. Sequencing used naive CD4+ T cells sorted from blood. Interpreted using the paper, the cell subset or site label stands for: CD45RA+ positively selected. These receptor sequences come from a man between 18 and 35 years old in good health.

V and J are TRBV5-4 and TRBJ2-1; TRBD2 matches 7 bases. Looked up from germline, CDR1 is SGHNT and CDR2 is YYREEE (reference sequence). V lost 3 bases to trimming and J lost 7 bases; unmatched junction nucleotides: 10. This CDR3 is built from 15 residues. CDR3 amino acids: CASSWVGRERNEQFF. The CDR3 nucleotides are TGTGCCAGCAGCTGGGTAGGGCGGGAGAGGAATGAGCAGTTCTTC. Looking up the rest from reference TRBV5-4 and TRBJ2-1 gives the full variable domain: ETGVTQSPTHLIKTRGQQVTLRCSSQSGHNTVSWYQQALGQGPQFIFQYYREEENGRGNFPPRFSGLQFPNYSSELNVNALELDDSALYLCASSWVGRERNEQFFGPGTRLTVL.

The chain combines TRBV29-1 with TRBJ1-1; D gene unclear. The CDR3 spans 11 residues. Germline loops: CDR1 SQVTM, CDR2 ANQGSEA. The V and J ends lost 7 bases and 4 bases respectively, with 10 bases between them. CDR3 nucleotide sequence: TGCAGCGGCGCGGGTGGCACTGAAGCTTTCTTT. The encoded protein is CSGAGGTEAFF.

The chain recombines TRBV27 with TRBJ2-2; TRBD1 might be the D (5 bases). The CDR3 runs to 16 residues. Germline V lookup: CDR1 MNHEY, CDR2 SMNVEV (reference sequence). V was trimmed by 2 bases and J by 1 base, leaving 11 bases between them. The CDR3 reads CASSLVTDLNTGELFF. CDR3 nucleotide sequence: TGTGCCAGCAGTTTAGTGACAGACCTGAACACCGGGGAGCTGTTTTTT.

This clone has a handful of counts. CDR3 bases: TGTGCCAGCAGTTACACCGATTATAATTCACCCCTCCACTTT. This sequence encodes CASSYTDYNSPLHF. The V and J genes are TRBV6-5 and TRBJ1-6; D not resolved. V gave up 2 bases and J gave up 4 bases, with 6 bases separating them. Germline V gene data show CDR1 as MNHEY and CDR2 as SVGAGI. There are 14 residues in the CDR3.

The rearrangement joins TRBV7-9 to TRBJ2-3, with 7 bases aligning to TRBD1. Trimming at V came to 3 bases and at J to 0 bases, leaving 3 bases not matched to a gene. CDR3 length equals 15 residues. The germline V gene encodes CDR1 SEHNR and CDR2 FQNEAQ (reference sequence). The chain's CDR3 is CASSLTGPSTDTQYF. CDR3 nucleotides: TGTGCCAGCAGCTTGACAGGGCCTAGCACAGATACGCAGTATTTT.

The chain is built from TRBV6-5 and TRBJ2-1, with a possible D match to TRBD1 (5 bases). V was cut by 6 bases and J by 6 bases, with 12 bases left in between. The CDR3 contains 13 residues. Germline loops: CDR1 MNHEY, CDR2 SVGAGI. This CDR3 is CASRQGTSNEQFF. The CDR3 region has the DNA TGTGCCAGCAGGCAGGGAACGTCCAATGAGCAGTTCTTC.

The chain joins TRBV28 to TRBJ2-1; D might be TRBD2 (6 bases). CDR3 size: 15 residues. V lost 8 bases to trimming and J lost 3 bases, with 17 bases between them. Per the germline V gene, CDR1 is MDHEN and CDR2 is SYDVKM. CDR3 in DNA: TGTGCCAGCGGCCCCCCGGGGGACCTCTACAATGAGCAGTTCTTC. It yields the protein CASGPPGDLYNEQFF.

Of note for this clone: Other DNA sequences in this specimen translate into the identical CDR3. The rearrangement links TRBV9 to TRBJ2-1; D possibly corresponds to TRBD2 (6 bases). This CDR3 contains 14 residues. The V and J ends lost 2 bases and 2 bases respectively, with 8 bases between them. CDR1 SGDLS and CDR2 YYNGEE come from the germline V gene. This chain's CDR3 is CASSVERAYNEQFF. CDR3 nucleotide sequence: TGTGCCAGCAGCGTCGAGCGGGCCTACAATGAGCAGTTCTTC. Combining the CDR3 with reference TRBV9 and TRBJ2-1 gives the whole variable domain DSGVTQTPKHLITATGQRVTLRCSPRSGDLSVYWYQQSLDQGLQFLIQYYNGEERAKGNILERFSAQQFPDLHSELNLSSLELGDSALYFCASSVERAYNEQFFGPGTRLTVL.

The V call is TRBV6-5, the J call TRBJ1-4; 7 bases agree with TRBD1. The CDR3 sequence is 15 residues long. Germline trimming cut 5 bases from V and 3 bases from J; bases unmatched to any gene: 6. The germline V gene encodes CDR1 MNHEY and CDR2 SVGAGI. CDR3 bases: TGTGCCAGCAGTACCTCAGGGGGTTCTAATGAAAAACTGTTTTTT. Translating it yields CASSTSGGSNEKLFF.

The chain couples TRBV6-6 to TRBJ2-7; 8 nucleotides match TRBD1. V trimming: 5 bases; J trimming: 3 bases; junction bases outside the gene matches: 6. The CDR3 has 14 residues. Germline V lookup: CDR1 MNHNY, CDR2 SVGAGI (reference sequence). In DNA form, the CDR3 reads TGTGCCAGCAGTCAACTGGGACAGGTCTACGAGCAGTACTTC. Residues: CASSQLGQVYEQYF.

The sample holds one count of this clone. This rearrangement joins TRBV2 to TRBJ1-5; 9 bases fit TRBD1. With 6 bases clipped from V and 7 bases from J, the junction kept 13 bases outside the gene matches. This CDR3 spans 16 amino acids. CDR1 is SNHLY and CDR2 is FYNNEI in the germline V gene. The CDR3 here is CASRAPGTGNEQPQHF. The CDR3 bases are TGTGCCAGCAGAGCCCCCGGGACAGGGAACGAACAGCCCCAGCATTTT.

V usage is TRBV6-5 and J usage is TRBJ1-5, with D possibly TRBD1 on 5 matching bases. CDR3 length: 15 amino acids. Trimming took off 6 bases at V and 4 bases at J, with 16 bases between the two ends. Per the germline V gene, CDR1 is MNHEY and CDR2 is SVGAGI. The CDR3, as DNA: TGTGCCAGCAGCCGCGGGGCCACCCCTAATCAGCCCCAGCATTTT. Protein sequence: CASSRGATPNQPQHF.

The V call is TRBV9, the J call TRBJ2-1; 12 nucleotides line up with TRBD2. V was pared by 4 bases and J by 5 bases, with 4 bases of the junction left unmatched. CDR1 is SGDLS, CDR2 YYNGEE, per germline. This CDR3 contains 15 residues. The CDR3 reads CASSPRLAGDNEQFF. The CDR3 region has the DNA TGTGCCAGCAGCCCCCGACTAGCGGGGGACAATGAGCAGTTCTTC.